What follows are 6 T cell receptor beta chains derived from one specimen sequenced in a study of OX40 agonist ivuxolimab in advanced cancers. Generated by immunoSEQ multiplex PCR, the TCRdb table keeps only in-frame clones and is missing some. The data show 100,000 to 130,000 clones, around 93% seen once. This specimen was CD4+ or CD8+ T cells sorted from blood, taken in a trial of the OX40 agonist ivuxolimab. These receptors were obtained from an adult with an advanced solid tumor such as melanoma, head and neck, liver or kidney cancer.

V is TRBV7-9 and J is TRBJ1-1; 9 bases match TRBD1. Germline V lookup: CDR1 SEHNR, CDR2 FQNEAQ (reference sequence). V lost 5 bases to trimming and J lost 4 bases; unmatched junction nucleotides: 8. The CDR3 has 15 amino acids. The CDR3 region has the DNA TGTGCCAGCAGCCTTCGGTTGACAGGGGGCACTGAAGCTTTCTTT. Amino acids: CASSLRLTGGTEAFF.

This clone has more than one count but fewer than ten. The rearrangement uses TRBV2 and TRBJ2-2, with TRBD2 matching 7 bases. V dropped 1 base and J dropped 1; count of bases not matched to a gene: 3. CDR1 is SNHLY, CDR2 FYNNEI, per germline. There are 16 residues in the CDR3. The CDR3 DNA sequence: TGTGCCAGCAGTGAAGAGGGCGGGGGGAACACCGGGGAGCTGTTTTTT. It specifies CASSEEGGGNTGELFF.

The chain links TRBV11-1 to TRBJ2-7; no clear D gene. Germline values: CDR1 SGHAT, CDR2 FQDESV (reference sequence). V was clipped by 1 base and J by 0 bases, with 7 bases between them. CDR3 length: 14 amino acids. For the CDR3, the DNA is TGTGCCAGCAGCTTAGGTGACAACTCCTACGAGCAGTACTTC. Protein sequence: CASSLGDNSYEQYF.

The V gene is TRBV20-1, the J gene TRBJ1-2; D unclear. This CDR3 is built from 11 residues. Trimming took off 3 bases at V and 14 bases at J, with 16 bases between the two ends. Germline assignment: CDR1 DFQATT and CDR2 SNEGSKA (reference sequence). The CDR3 loop reads CSASVTVAITF. The DNA of the CDR3 is TGCAGTGCTAGTGTTACGGTTGCGATTACCTTC.

About this clone itself: Within the sample, other DNA sequences also encode this same CDR3. The chain joins TRBV4-1 to TRBJ2-2; 7 bases align to TRBD2. There are 15 residues in the CDR3. Per the germline V gene, CDR1 is MGHRA and CDR2 is YSYEKL. The V and J ends lost 1 base and 8 bases, in that order; junction bases with no gene match: 7. The CDR3 DNA is TGCGCCAGCAGCCAAGCTAACGTAGCGGGTGGGGAGCTGTTTTTT. It is translated as CASSQANVAGGELFF.

The V and J genes are TRBV19 and TRBJ2-7, with 7 bases fitting TRBD2. This CDR3 is built from 15 residues. J lost 2 bases, V lost 9 bases, and 13 bases had no gene match. From germline, CDR1 is LNHDA and CDR2 SQIVND (reference sequence). The chain's CDR3 is CASPPWGEGTYEQYF. CDR3 DNA sequence: TGTGCCAGCCCCCCCTGGGGGGAGGGGACCTACGAGCAGTACTTC.